Below are 32 T cell receptor beta chains sequenced from a single sample in a study of blood T cell repertoires in COVID-19. Sequenced by immunoSEQ multiplex PCR; TCRdb stores in-frame clones only, minus some. The sample shows 95,000 to 150,000 clones, 70% to 85% of them seen only once. The specimen was peripheral blood. The origin of the receptors is an older woman with acute or convalescent COVID-19.

Note on this clone: The DNA is omitted, as the CDR3 cannot be located on it reliably, and the CDR3 follows TCRdb's listing. The chain couples TRBV2 to TRBJ1-2. The CDR3 sequence runs 15 residues, both termini included. Germline assignment: CDR1 SNHLY and CDR2 FYNNEI. This CDR3 is CASILEASANYGYTF.

This chain joins TRBV7-9 and TRBJ1-1; D gene ambiguous. V lost 5 bases and J 3 bases, leaving 7 bases between the germline ends. CDR1 is SEHNR and CDR2 is FQNEAQ in the germline V gene (reference sequence). The CDR3 sequence is 12 residues long. The CDR3 sequence is CASSASYTEAFF. As DNA, the CDR3 is TGTGCCAGCAGCGCCAGTTACACTGAAGCTTTCTTT.

The gene calls are TRBV7-2 and TRBJ1-2; the D is unclear. V dropped 1 base and J dropped 4 bases, with 13 bases sitting between them. Per the germline V gene, CDR1 is SGHTA and CDR2 is FQGNSA. The CDR3 spans 15 residues. CDR3 coding DNA: TGTGCCAGCAGCTTAGGGTCTACCAGAGGCTATGGCTACACCTTC. Its protein is CASSLGSTRGYGYTF.

The CDR3 region is CASSISSGQSNEKLFF. For the CDR3, the DNA is TGTGCCAGCAGTATAAGTTCGGGACAGTCGAATGAAAAACTGTTTTTT. The chain uses TRBV7-8 and TRBJ1-4; 7 nucleotides line up with TRBD1. The germline CDR1 and CDR2 sequences are SGHVS and FQNEAQ. The CDR3 has 16 amino acids. The J segment lost 5 bases and the V segment lost 6 bases, leaving 12 bases of the junction unmatched. Full variable domain (rest looked up from reference TRBV7-8 and TRBJ1-4): GAGVSQSPRYKVAKRGQDVALRCDPISGHVSLFWYQQALGQGPEFLTYFQNEAQLDKSGLPSDRFFAERPEGSVSTLKIQRTQQEDSAVYLCASSISSGQSNEKLFFGSGTQLSVL.

The V call is TRBV13, the J call TRBJ2-3; D is possibly TRBD2 (7 bases). CDR3 length: 14 amino acids. V was trimmed by 5 bases and J by 6 bases, leaving 15 bases between them. The germline CDR1 and CDR2 sequences are PRHDT and FYEKMQ (reference sequence). CDR3 DNA: TGTGCCAGCAGCCTAATCGAGGGGGGGGATACGCAGTATTTT. Its translation is CASSLIEGGDTQYF. Combining the CDR3 with reference TRBV13 and TRBJ2-3 gives the whole variable domain AAGVIQSPRHLIKEKRETATLKCYPIPRHDTVYWYQQGPGQDPQFLISFYEKMQSDKGSIPDRFSAQQFSDYHSELNMSSLELGDSALYFCASSLIEGGDTQYFGPGTRLTVL.

This chain uses TRBV11-3 with TRBJ1-1; D gene uncertain. Germline CDR1 and CDR2: SGHNT and YENEEA. V was trimmed by 6 bases and J by 6 bases, leaving 11 bases between them. This CDR3 is 12 amino acids long. CDR3 bases: TGTGCCAGCAGTCAAGAGGTCTCTGAAGCTTTCTTT. Translation: CASSQEVSEAFF.

The rearrangement joins TRBV2 to TRBJ1-2, with 7 positions matching TRBD1. Germline V gene data show CDR1 as SNHLY and CDR2 as FYNNEI. V lost 5 bases and J lost 2; bases outside the gene matches: 5. This CDR3 is 14 amino acids long. The CDR3 DNA reads TGTGCCAGCAGTCAGACGACAGGGAACTATGGCTACACCTTC. This translates into CASSQTTGNYGYTF.

The gene calls are TRBV3-1 (or the pseudogene TRBV3-2) and TRBJ1-1; 8 bases line up with TRBD1. Trimming removed 1 base from V and 5 bases from J; junction bases left unmatched: 6. The CDR3 totals 15 residues. Germline V gene data show CDR1 as LGHDT and CDR2 as YNNKEL (reference sequence). This chain's CDR3 is CASSQGTGLKTEAFF. DNA for the CDR3: TGTGCCAGCAGCCAAGGGACAGGGCTAAAGACTGAAGCTTTCTTT.

The chain joins TRBV6-4 to TRBJ1-2; 7 nucleotides align to TRBD1. The CDR3 runs 14 residues. The ends lost 8 bases at V and 3 bases at J; junction bases unmatched: 9. CDR1 and CDR2 from the germline V gene are MRHNA and SNTAGT. CDR3 sequence reads: CASRQGEAHYGYTF. The CDR3 nucleotides read TGTGCCAGCCGACAGGGAGAGGCGCACTATGGCTACACCTTC.

In regard to this clone: The same CDR3 can be traced to other DNA sequences in this sample. The V call is TRBV12-3 or TRBV12-4, the J call TRBJ1-2; TRBD1 matches at 7 bases. The CDR3 covers 12 residues. V shed 4 bases, J shed 8 bases, and the junction held 4 bases outside the gene matches. The CDR3 DNA is TGTGCCAGCAGTTCAACAGGGGAGGGCTACACCTTC. Its protein is CASSSTGEGYTF.

The V gene is TRBV19, the J gene TRBJ2-3; a possible D gene is TRBD2 (5 bases). This CDR3 comprises 14 residues. The V end lost 5 bases, the J end lost 8 bases, and 17 bases lay between the germline ends. Germline V gene lookup returns CDR1 LNHDA and CDR2 SQIVND (reference sequence). Here the CDR3 DNA reads TGTGCCAGTAGTCCGGGCCCCCCACGGGGTACGCAGTATTTT. This encodes CASSPGPPRGTQYF.

V is TRBV6-2 or TRBV6-3 and J is TRBJ2-6; no clear D gene. V was pared by 2 bases and J by 4 bases, with 12 bases between. The CDR3 has 16 residues. CDR1 MNHEY and CDR2 SVGEGT come from the germline V gene. The CDR3 is CASSYRPNGGANVLTF. The CDR3 bases are TGTGCCAGCAGTTACCGACCCAACGGGGGGGCCAACGTCCTGACTTTC.

The V call is TRBV27, the J call TRBJ2-1; 10 nucleotides agree with TRBD1. This CDR3 comprises 14 residues. Losses at the gene ends were 3 bases for V and 12 bases for J; bases not matched to a gene: 8. Germline CDR1 MNHEY, CDR2 SMNVEV (reference sequence). CDR3 in amino acids: CASSLGTGEFGQFF. CDR3 coding DNA: TGTGCCAGCAGTTTGGGGACAGGGGAGTTTGGGCAGTTCTTC.

This chain connects TRBV3-1 (or the pseudogene TRBV3-2) to TRBJ1-2; no clear D gene. CDR1 is LGHDT, CDR2 YNNKEL, per germline (reference sequence). This CDR3 spans 15 amino acids. V dropped 0 bases and J dropped 5 bases, with 13 bases sitting between them. The CDR3 DNA is TGTGCCAGCAGCCAAGAGTTCGGGGAGACTTATGGCTACACCTTC. The encoded protein is CASSQEFGETYGYTF.

This chain joins TRBV19 and TRBJ1-1, with 7 bases aligning to TRBD1. Trimming took 8 bases from V and 5 from J; bases not matched to a gene: 8. The CDR3 spans 13 residues. The V gene's germline CDR1 is LNHDA and CDR2 SQIVND (reference sequence). This CDR3 is CASEKQGRTEAFF. The CDR3 coding sequence is TGTGCCAGTGAAAAACAGGGGCGGACTGAAGCTTTCTTT.

This clone has just a few counts. V usage is TRBV29-1 and J usage is TRBJ2-1, with 9 nucleotides matching TRBD2. CDR3 length: 14 amino acids. Germline V gene data show CDR1 as SQVTM and CDR2 as ANQGSEA. The V segment lost 1 base and the J segment 6 bases; nucleotides outside the gene matches: 4. Here the CDR3 DNA reads TGCAGCGTTGAAGGAGAGCGGGGGGCCAATGAGCAGTTCTTC. It specifies CSVEGERGANEQFF.

The CDR3 DNA follows: TGTGCCATCAGTTCAACAGGGGTGAACACTGAAGCTTTCTTT. This translates into CAISSTGVNTEAFF. V and J are TRBV10-3 and TRBJ1-1; 7 bases are shared with TRBD1. Germline CDR1 reads ENHRY; CDR2 reads SYGVKD. With 5 bases clipped from V and 0 bases from J, the junction kept 3 bases outside the gene matches. The CDR3 length is 14 residues.

The chain joins TRBV11-3 to TRBJ1-6; TRBD1 agrees at 8 bases. CDR1 and CDR2 from the germline V gene are SGHNT and YENEEA. The length of the CDR3 is 11 residues. Trimming took 4 bases from V and 16 from J; bases not matched to a gene: 3. CDR3 nucleotide sequence: TGTGCCAGCAGCTCCGGACAGGGACTCCACTTT. Amino acid sequence: CASSSGQGLHF.

The chain combines TRBV14 with TRBJ2-5; TRBD1 is a possible D gene (6 bases). Germline V gene data show CDR1 as SGHDN and CDR2 as FVKESK. The CDR3 sequence is 18 residues long. Between the trimmed V and J ends, which lost 4 bases and 3 bases, there was a span of 24 bases. The chain's CDR3 is CASSRTKRTVRVEETQYF. CDR3 DNA: TGTGCCAGCAGCCGCACAAAAAGGACAGTCCGCGTCGAAGAGACCCAGTACTTC.

This chain connects TRBV7-9 to TRBJ1-3; D might be TRBD1 (5 bases). V was pared by 2 bases and J by 3 bases, with 20 bases between. The CDR3 is 18 residues long. The germline CDR1 and CDR2 sequences are SEHNR and FQNEAQ (reference sequence). CDR3 nucleotides: TGTGCCAGCAGCTTATCGGGGGAAATAGACTGGTATGGAAACACCATATATTTT. It translates to CASSLSGEIDWYGNTIYF. Variable domain in full (rest from reference TRBV7-9 and TRBJ1-3): DTGVSQNPRHKITKRGQNVTFRCDPISEHNRLYWYRQTLGQGPEFLTYFQNEAQLEKSRLLSDRFSAERPKGSFSTLEIQRTEQGDSAMYLCASSLSGEIDWYGNTIYFGEGSWLTVV.

This clone was picked up a small number of times. This sequence joins TRBV19 and TRBJ1-3; TRBD1 matches 8 bases. Germline assignment: CDR1 LNHDA and CDR2 SQIVND (reference sequence). CDR3 length: 18 residues. Losses at the gene ends were 1 base for V and 0 bases for J; bases not matched to a gene: 8. The CDR3 DNA reads as TGTGCCAGTAGTATAGCGGCAGGGGGCCTCCTCTCTGGAAACACCATATATTTT. Translated, it gives CASSIAAGGLLSGNTIYF.

This clone appeared a few times. The chain has TRBV5-8 and TRBJ2-1; 11 bases fit TRBD2. The CDR3 extends over 15 amino acids. In germline, CDR1 is SGHTS, CDR2 YDEGEE. Unmatched junction bases numbered 6, after V lost 3 bases and J lost 7 bases. The CDR3 loop is CASSSGASGGNEQFF. The CDR3 region has the DNA TGTGCCAGCAGCTCTGGCGCTAGCGGGGGGAATGAGCAGTTCTTC.

This chain connects TRBV6-5 to TRBJ2-3; D perhaps matches TRBD2 (6 bases). This CDR3 contains 13 residues. Trimming left V 7 bases short and J 0 bases short, with 8 bases between. Germline CDR1 and CDR2: MNHEY and SVGAGI. The CDR3 sequence is CASILASTDTQYF. The CDR3 region has the DNA TGTGCCAGCATCCTAGCGAGCACAGATACGCAGTATTTT.

The rearrangement uses TRBV7-2 and TRBJ1-3; D not resolved. Per germline, CDR1 SGHTA and CDR2 FQGNSA. Trimming shortened V by 5 bases and J by 4 bases, and 12 bases separated the two germline ends. The CDR3 contains 14 residues. The CDR3, as DNA: TGTGCCAGCAGCCTAGAGCGCCACGGAAACACCATATATTTT. Its protein product is CASSLERHGNTIYF.

This chain connects TRBV5-1 to TRBJ2-1; D may be TRBD2 (6 bases). The CDR3 spans 15 residues. CDR1 is SGHRS and CDR2 is YFSETQ in the germline V gene. The ends were cut back, 4 bases at V and 2 bases at J, with 13 bases in the middle. This chain's CDR3 is CASSDPSDPYNEQFF. The CDR3 DNA is TGCGCCAGCAGCGACCCTAGCGACCCCTACAATGAGCAGTTCTTC.

V is TRBV7-9 and J is TRBJ1-5; D is ambiguous. The CDR3 is made up of 15 amino acids. V shed 1 base and J shed 3 bases, with 10 bases lying between them. Germline-derived CDR1 and CDR2 are SEHNR and FQNEAQ (reference sequence). In DNA form, the CDR3 reads TGTGCCAGCAGCTTAGACGGTTCCCTCAATCAGCCCCAGCATTTT. It is translated as CASSLDGSLNQPQHF.

The chain combines TRBV29-1 with TRBJ2-1; the D is unclear. V lost 7 bases and J 6 bases, leaving 7 bases between the germline ends. Germline-derived CDR1 and CDR2 are SQVTM and ANQGSEA. The CDR3 loop spans 10 amino acids. The CDR3 reads CSAFSNEQFF. CDR3 nucleotide sequence: TGCAGCGCATTTAGCAATGAGCAGTTCTTC.

The chain is built from TRBV6-5 and TRBJ2-2, with a possible D match to TRBD1 (6 bases). The V end lost 8 bases, the J end lost 7 bases, and 17 bases lay between the germline ends. CDR1 and CDR2 from the germline V gene are MNHEY and SVGAGI. This CDR3 is 14 amino acids long. The CDR3: CASGGTLLDGELFF. CDR3 DNA sequence: TGTGCCAGCGGGGGCACCTTATTAGACGGGGAGCTGTTTTTT.

This clone has more than one count but fewer than ten. The chain recombines TRBV6-4 with TRBJ1-2; D is unclear. V was trimmed by 5 bases and J by 4 bases, leaving 26 bases between them. This CDR3 comprises 18 residues. The germline CDR1 and CDR2 sequences are MRHNA and SNTAGT. In DNA, the CDR3 is TGTGCCAGCAGTCCCCGTGGAGGGCAGTGTTGGATTTCCTATGGCTACACCTTC. Its translation is CASSPRGGQCWISYGYTF.

This chain uses TRBV30 with TRBJ1-3; D is perhaps TRBD1 (6 bases). The V gene's germline CDR1 is GTSNPN and CDR2 SVGIG (reference sequence). The CDR3 loop spans 15 amino acids. V lost 1 base, J lost 2 bases, and 12 bases lay in between. In DNA, the CDR3 is TGTGCCTGGAGTGCCCTCCAGGGGCCTGGAAACACCATATATTTT. Translated, it gives CAWSALQGPGNTIYF.

V gene TRBV20-1 combines with J gene TRBJ1-5, with unresolved D. Germline CDR1 is DFQATT and CDR2 is SNEGSKA (reference sequence). V lost 3 bases, J lost 0 bases, and 6 bases lay in between. This CDR3 has 13 amino acids. This chain's CDR3 is CSASSGSNQPQHF. The CDR3 DNA reads as TGCAGTGCTAGTTCAGGTAGCAATCAGCCCCAGCATTTT.

The chain recombines TRBV13 with TRBJ2-2; D gene ambiguous. The CDR3 is made up of 14 amino acids. V lost 5 bases to trimming and J lost 4 bases, with 11 bases between them. The germline CDR1 and CDR2 sequences are PRHDT and FYEKMQ (reference sequence). CDR3 nucleotide sequence: TGTGCCAGCAGCCCCAGTCCGGGCACCGGGGAGCTGTTTTTT. This gives the protein CASSPSPGTGELFF. Combining the CDR3 with reference TRBV13 and TRBJ2-2 gives the whole variable domain AAGVIQSPRHLIKEKRETATLKCYPIPRHDTVYWYQQGPGQDPQFLISFYEKMQSDKGSIPDRFSAQQFSDYHSELNMSSLELGDSALYFCASSPSPGTGELFFGEGSRLTVL.